The 25 T cell receptor beta chains listed next were all sequenced from one sample in a study of response to subunit inactivated influenza vaccine. MiXCR, run by TCRdb on the RT-PCR reads, gives a single entry per CDR3 protein. The profile covers just under 550,000 distinct CDR3 sequences, with approximately 24% appearing a single time and under 3.5% taken by the ten largest. The sample was also reused in another study, on T cells expressing NK-cell markers. From that study: For TCR beta, cDNA was produced by 5'RACE template switching with UMIs.

This material consisted of CD4+ T cells sorted from PBMCs, taken approximately 13 days after vaccination. All receptors come from a man over 45 who received an inactivated influenza vaccine.

The J gene is TRBJ2-2, the V gene TRBV12-3 or TRBV12-4; no clear D. V was shortened by 2 bases and J by 6 bases, with 10 bases between the two germline ends. The CDR3 is 14 amino acids. CDR3 coding DNA: TGTGCCAGCAGTTTATCGGCCCAAGCCGGGGAGCTGTTTTTT. It codes for CASSLSAQAGELFF.

This clonotype was seen more than once but under ten times. The chain is built from TRBV15 and TRBJ1-1; possible D gene TRBD1, 6 bases. The CDR3 is made up of 16 amino acids. Germline V CDR1 and CDR2: LNHNV, YYDKDF (reference sequence). Trimming pared 4 bases from V and 5 bases from J, leaving 20 bases between. In nucleotides, the CDR3 is TGTGCCACCAGCATACCAGAGAGAGGGGGTTCGACTGAAGCTTTCTTT. Amino acids: CATSIPERGGSTEAFF.

The chain joins TRBV28 to TRBJ2-5; 10 bases are shared with TRBD1. V trimming: 8 bases; J trimming: 1 base; junction bases outside the gene matches: 10. CDR3 length: 16 residues. Germline lookup yields CDR1 MDHEN and CDR2 SYDVKM. The CDR3 DNA follows: TGTGCCAGCCGACCACGGGACAGGGGCCCCCAAGAGACCCAGTACTTC. Translated, it gives CASRPRDRGPQETQYF. Full variable domain (outside the CDR3, taken from reference TRBV28 and TRBJ2-5): DVKVTQSSRYLVKRTGEKVFLECVQDMDHENMFWYRQDPGLGLRLIYFSYDVKMKEKGDIPEGYSVSREKKERFSLILESASTNQTSMYLCASRPRDRGPQETQYFGPGTRLLVL.

This clonotype was detected a few times. The chain employs TRBV5-6 and TRBJ1-1, with a tentative D call TRBD1 (5 bases). Germline V gives CDR1 SGHDT, CDR2 YYEEEE. The CDR3 has 12 amino acids. V lost 5 bases and J lost 3, with 8 bases in between. DNA of the CDR3: TGTGCCAGCAGACGACAGTACACTGAAGCTTTCTTT. It encodes CASRRQYTEAFF.

The chain uses TRBV20-1 and TRBJ2-3; the D is unclear. The CDR3 has 14 amino acids. Germline V gene data show CDR1 as DFQATT and CDR2 as SNEGSKA (reference sequence). Trimming pared 4 bases from V and 7 bases from J, leaving 18 bases between. Here the CDR3 reads CSAKAPDSPNTQYF. In DNA, the CDR3 is TGCAGTGCTAAAGCTCCGGATTCCCCGAATACGCAGTATTTT.

This clonotype was counted between two and nine times. This chain joins TRBV5-6 and TRBJ2-2; D may be TRBD1 or TRBD2 (5 bases each). The CDR3 runs 13 residues. Germline V CDR1 and CDR2: SGHDT, YYEEEE. V shed 4 bases and J shed 3 bases, with 7 bases lying between them. The CDR3 DNA is TGTGCCAGCAGCATGGGACACACCGGGGAGCTGTTTTTT. It yields the protein CASSMGHTGELFF. Combining the CDR3 with reference TRBV5-6 and TRBJ2-2 gives the whole variable domain DAGVTQSPTHLIKTRGQQVTLRCSPKSGHDTVSWYQQALGQGPQFIFQYYEEEERQRGNFPDRFSGHQFPNYSSELNVNALLLGDSALYLCASSMGHTGELFFGEGSRLTVL.

The V call is TRBV4-3, the J call TRBJ2-1, with a possible D match to TRBD2 (5 bases). The V end was cut by 1 base, the J end by 5 bases, with 15 bases between. This CDR3 is 16 amino acids long. Germline-derived CDR1 and CDR2 are LGHNA and YSLEER. The CDR3 spells CASSQAPLVRDNEQFF. CDR3 in DNA: TGCGCCAGCAGCCAAGCCCCCTTGGTGAGGGACAATGAGCAGTTCTTC.

The table lists this clonotype with many counts. The genes are TRBV6-5 and TRBJ1-1; tentatively, D is TRBD1 (5 bases). The germline gives CDR1 MNHEY, CDR2 SVGAGI. Trimming pared 8 bases from V and 1 base from J, leaving 11 bases between. This CDR3 has 13 residues. The CDR3 region is CASVGHGNTEAFF. The CDR3 bases are TGTGCCAGCGTTGGACACGGGAACACTGAAGCTTTCTTT.

The chain carries TRBV5-1 and TRBJ2-5, with D possibly TRBD2 on 6 matching bases. This CDR3 is 14 amino acids long. The V and J ends lost 4 bases and 0 bases respectively, with 10 bases between them. CDR1 SGHRS and CDR2 YFSETQ come from the germline V gene. This chain's CDR3 is CASSRREDQETQYF. CDR3 sequence (DNA): TGCGCCAGCAGCCGTAGGGAGGACCAAGAGACCCAGTACTTC.

The V call is TRBV9, the J call TRBJ2-3; no definite D call. Germline V gene data show CDR1 as SGDLS and CDR2 as YYNGEE. Trimming left V 0 bases short and J 2 bases short, with 7 bases between. This CDR3 has 14 residues. CDR3 DNA: TGTGCCAGCAGCGTAGCTCTGACCACAGATACGCAGTATTTT. This sequence encodes CASSVALTTDTQYF.

This clonotype was counted a few times. The chain combines TRBV7-9 with TRBJ2-2, with 10 nucleotides matching TRBD1. The V segment lost 5 bases and the J segment 6 bases; nucleotides outside the gene matches: 6. This CDR3 comprises 15 residues. CDR1 is SEHNR and CDR2 is FQNEAQ in the germline V gene (reference sequence). DNA of the CDR3: TGTGCCAGCAGCACCTCCGGGACAGGGGCCGGGGAGCTGTTTTTT. Translated, it gives CASSTSGTGAGELFF.

CDR3 nucleotide sequence: TGCGCCAGCAGCTTGACAGGATTAACTGAGCAGTTCTTC. Translation: CASSLTGLTEQFF. This chain links TRBV5-1 with TRBJ2-1; tentatively, D is TRBD1 (5 bases). Germline CDR1 reads SGHRS; CDR2 reads YFSETQ. The V and J ends lost 1 base and 9 bases respectively, with 11 bases between them. The CDR3 sequence is 13 residues long.

The V gene is TRBV27, the J gene TRBJ2-1; TRBD2 matches 8 bases. Germline V gene data show CDR1 as MNHEY and CDR2 as SMNVEV (reference sequence). The CDR3 sequence is 16 residues long. The junction had 7 bases not matched to a gene; V was cut back by 0 bases and J by 6 bases. This CDR3 reads CASSLSTGRAANEQFF. Here the CDR3 DNA reads TGTGCCAGCAGTTTATCTACCGGGAGGGCGGCCAATGAGCAGTTCTTC.

This clonotype has a count of ten or more. V is TRBV7-2 and J is TRBJ2-3; 8 bases map to TRBD2. This CDR3 is built from 13 residues. V shed 7 bases, J shed 1 base, and the junction held 1 base outside the gene matches. CDR1 and CDR2 (germline): SGHTA, FQGNSA. DNA of the CDR3: TGTGCCAGCAACGGGGGGGGCACAGATACGCAGTATTTT. It codes for CASNGGGTDTQYF.

This clonotype was seen a handful of times. J is TRBJ2-5 and V is TRBV5-1; 7 bases match TRBD1. CDR3 length equals 15 residues. V lost 4 bases, J lost 1 base, and 7 bases stayed unmatched. Germline-derived CDR1 and CDR2 are SGHRS and YFSETQ. CDR3 DNA: TGCGCCAGCAGCCCTACAGGGGCCCCCCAAGAGACCCAGTACTTC. Translated, it gives CASSPTGAPQETQYF.

The chain is built from TRBV19 and TRBJ1-2; TRBD1 aligns across 8 bases. V lost 0 bases to trimming and J lost 4 bases; unmatched junction nucleotides: 4. The germline CDR1 and CDR2 sequences are LNHDA and SQIVND (reference sequence). The CDR3 covers 15 residues. CDR3 amino acids: CASSIEGQAFYGYTF. The CDR3 nucleotides are TGTGCCAGTAGTATAGAGGGACAGGCCTTCTATGGCTACACCTTC.

This clonotype was counted at least ten times. The chain has TRBV29-1 and TRBJ2-3; D is undetermined. With 4 bases removed from V and 4 bases from J, the gap between germline ends came to 9 bases. The germline V gene encodes CDR1 SQVTM and CDR2 ANQGSEA. The CDR3 consists of 12 residues. In DNA form, the CDR3 reads TGCAGCGTTGCCCAGGCTGCAGATACGCAGTATTTT. It yields the protein CSVAQAADTQYF.

The V call is TRBV15, the J call TRBJ1-1; D perhaps matches TRBD1 (5 bases). V was pared by 3 bases and J by 6 bases, with 8 bases between. This CDR3 is 12 amino acids long. In germline, CDR1 is LNHNV, CDR2 YYDKDF (reference sequence). The CDR3 DNA reads as TGTGCCACCAGCAGTGACAGCGCTGAAGCTTTCTTT. It is translated as CATSSDSAEAFF.

V and J are TRBV7-9 and TRBJ2-7; D possibly uses TRBD1 or TRBD2 (6 bases each). The CDR3 sequence is 16 residues long. V lost 4 bases, J lost 1 base, and 17 bases lay in between. Germline CDR1 and CDR2: SEHNR and FQNEAQ (reference sequence). For the CDR3, the DNA is TGTGCCAGCAGCTCCCCCGCCGGGGGCTTATCCTACGAGCAGTACTTC. Amino acids: CASSSPAGGLSYEQYF.

The rearrangement links TRBV7-9 to TRBJ1-1, with D tentatively TRBD1 (5 bases). Trimming left V 6 bases short and J 0 bases short, with 17 bases between. CDR3 length: 16 residues. Germline-derived CDR1 and CDR2 are SEHNR and FQNEAQ (reference sequence). CDR3 protein: CASRGGGGLLNTEAFF. CDR3 DNA: TGTGCCAGCAGGGGTGGGGGGGGACTACTGAACACTGAAGCTTTCTTT.

On this clonotype: This may be a read error: a much more frequent sequence differs by one nucleotide. V and J are TRBV5-1 and TRBJ2-2; D is perhaps TRBD1 (6 bases). The germline V gene has CDR1 SGHRS and CDR2 YFSETQ. The CDR3 is made up of 17 amino acids. The CDR3, as DNA: TGCGCCAGCAGCTTGGCCTCCGGGACACTGAGGACCGGGGAGCCGTTTTTT. Amino acids: CASSLASGTLRTGEPFF.

The chain couples TRBV5-4 to TRBJ2-2, with 10 bases that match TRBD2. The CDR3 is made up of 18 amino acids. Trimming at V came to 7 bases and at J to 5 bases, leaving 17 bases not matched to a gene. CDR1 and CDR2 from the germline V gene are SGHNT and YYREEE (reference sequence). The CDR3 coding sequence is TGTGCCAGCGGGCTGAAAGCGGGAGGGCCCCTGGGGACCGGGGAGCTGTTTTTT. Translation gives CASGLKAGGPLGTGELFF. The entire variable domain, with the rest obtained from reference TRBV5-4 and TRBJ2-2, is as follows: ETGVTQSPTHLIKTRGQQVTLRCSSQSGHNTVSWYQQALGQGPQFIFQYYREEENGRGNFPPRFSGLQFPNYSSELNVNALELDDSALYLCASGLKAGGPLGTGELFFGEGSRLTVL.

The chain combines TRBV5-1 with TRBJ2-1; the D gene is possibly TRBD1 (5 bases). V was cut by 1 base and J by 2 bases, with 7 bases left in between. Germline CDR1 is SGHRS and CDR2 is YFSETQ. The CDR3 runs to 14 residues. Written as DNA, the CDR3 is TGCGCCAGCAGCTTGCAGGGCGCCTACAATGAGCAGTTCTTC. As protein: CASSLQGAYNEQFF.

The chain combines TRBV19 with TRBJ2-5; D is undetermined. CDR3 length: 14 amino acids. Germline V lookup: CDR1 LNHDA, CDR2 SQIVND (reference sequence). The ends were cut back, 5 bases at V and 4 bases at J, with 14 bases in the middle. The CDR3 nucleotides read TGTGCCAGTAGTTTCGGTGGGATCGCAGAGACCCAGTACTTC. Amino acid sequence: CASSFGGIAETQYF.

This chain links TRBV7-8 with TRBJ2-5; unclear D gene. V was clipped by 4 bases and J by 2 bases, with 14 bases between them. CDR1 is SGHVS, CDR2 FQNEAQ, per germline. This CDR3 has 15 amino acids. DNA for the CDR3: TGTGCCAGCAGCTCCGAGAAGGTTATGCAAGAGACCCAGTACTTC. It encodes CASSSEKVMQETQYF.